Below, one T cell receptor beta chain is given with its context. Individuals aged roughly 18 to 95 years were recruited from approximately 22 US areas. The CDR3 length is 15 residues. Germline V gene lookup returns CDR1 SEHNR and CDR2 FQNEAQ (reference sequence). Trimming removed 3 bases from V and 7 bases from J; junction bases left unmatched: 4. The data stem from a study of blood T cell repertoires in COVID-19. Whole-study context: Donors in the United States, Italy and Spain gave samples during acute or convalescent COVID-19. PBMCs, B-cell-depleted T cells, or T cells provided the cDNA or gDNA that made up the material.

Authors' processing steps: Reference gene primer amplification gave estimated nucleated cell counts. The protocol was immunoSEQ multiplex PCR, while the TCRdb copy is restricted to in-frame clones and leaves out a portion. D and trimming come from the DNA, and the V and J calls and clone size come from that table. The top ten hold around 3.6% of the sample, which has roughly 230,000 clones, about 80% seen once. This TCR derives from a man aged 50 to 59 who had recovered from COVID-19. Sequencing used PBMCs or T cells enriched from blood (not recorded which). The chain joins TRBV7-9 to TRBJ1-4, with 11 bases aligning to TRBD1. CDR3 protein: CASSFAGTGGEKLFF. In nucleotides, the CDR3 is TGTGCCAGCAGCTTCGCCGGGACAGGGGGTGAAAAACTGTTTTTT. The full variable domain, rest sourced from reference TRBV7-9 and TRBJ1-4, is DTGVSQNPRHKITKRGQNVTFRCDPISEHNRLYWYRQTLGQGPEFLTYFQNEAQLEKSRLLSDRFSAERPKGSFSTLEIQRTEQGDSAMYLCASSFAGTGGEKLFFGSGTQLSVL.